This T cell receptor beta chain is drawn from a study of T cell changes during pregnancy in multiple sclerosis. J gave up 8 bases and V 6 bases, and 16 bases lay outside the gene matches. Germline CDR1 LNHDA, CDR2 SQIVND (reference sequence). CDR3 length: 18 residues. Sequenced by immunoSEQ multiplex PCR; TCRdb stores in-frame clones only, minus some. The data contain about 44,000 clones, about 88% of them singletons. This rearrangement joins TRBV19 to TRBJ2-2, with 12 bases that match TRBD2. Sequenced here: CD4+ T cells from peripheral blood mononuclear cells, sampled after pregnancy. The clonotype comes from a female donor with multiple sclerosis, enrolled in a pregnancy study. CDR3 in amino acids: CASSHRSSGRALEGELFF. The CDR3 nucleotides are TGTGCCAGTAGCCACCGATCTAGCGGGAGGGCCCTTGAGGGGGAGCTGTTTTTT.